This T cell receptor beta chain was sequenced in a study of identifying expanded T cells in peripheral blood. Overall study results and limits: Clone count variance between approximately 2-week samples rose with total template count. Technical replicates showed around 1.2 changed clones; approximately 2 weeks around 15; four weeks 19.

CDR1 and CDR2 (germline): SGDLS, YYNGEE. The CDR3 has 13 residues. Trimming took off 0 bases at V and 3 bases at J, with 6 bases between the two ends. TCRdb keeps only in-frame clones here, not all; method: immunoSEQ multiplex PCR. Seen here are tens of thousands of clones, approximately 88% observed once, and the top ten hold around 5.9%. During the collection period, no donor immune events like infections were recorded. This clone has more than one count but fewer than ten. The antigen is unknown. The clonotype originates from a person aged 18 to 75 in good health. The J gene is TRBJ1-1, the V gene TRBV9; no clear D gene. The specimen sequenced was blood. The CDR3 region is CASSVGPDTEAFF. The CDR3 DNA sequence: TGTGCCAGCAGCGTAGGTCCGGACACTGAAGCTTTCTTT.